This TCR beta chain is drawn from a study of T cell changes during pregnancy in multiple sclerosis. TCRdb's table, derived via immunoSEQ multiplex PCR, lists solely in-frame clones and lacks some. This table has about 97,000 clones, 91% appearing once. This CDR3 has 14 amino acids. Germline lookup yields CDR1 GTSNPN and CDR2 SVGIG (reference sequence). V was clipped by 2 bases and J by 7 bases, with 14 bases between them. The TCR originated in a female donor with multiple sclerosis, enrolled in a pregnancy study. The specimen comprised peripheral blood, sampled in the second trimester of pregnancy. V usage is TRBV30 and J usage is TRBJ1-4; TRBD1 is a possible D gene (6 bases). This CDR3 is CAWSYTGIGEKLFF. The CDR3 bases are TGTGCCTGGAGTTATACAGGGATTGGTGAAAAACTGTTTTTT.